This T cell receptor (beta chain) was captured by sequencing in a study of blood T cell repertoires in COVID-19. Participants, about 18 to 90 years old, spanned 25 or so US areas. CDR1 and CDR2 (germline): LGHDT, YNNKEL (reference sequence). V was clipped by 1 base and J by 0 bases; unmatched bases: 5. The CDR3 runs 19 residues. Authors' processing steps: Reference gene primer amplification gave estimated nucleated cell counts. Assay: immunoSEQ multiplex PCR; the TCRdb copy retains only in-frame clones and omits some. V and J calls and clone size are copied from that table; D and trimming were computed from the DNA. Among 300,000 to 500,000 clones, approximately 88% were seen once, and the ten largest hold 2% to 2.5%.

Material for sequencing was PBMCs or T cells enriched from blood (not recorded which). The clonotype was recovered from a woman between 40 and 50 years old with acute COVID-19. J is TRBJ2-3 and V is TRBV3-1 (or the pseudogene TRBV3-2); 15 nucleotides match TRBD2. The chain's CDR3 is CASSQVRGLAGGSTDTQYF. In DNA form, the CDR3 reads TGTGCCAGCAGCCAAGTCCGAGGACTAGCGGGGGGGAGCACAGATACGCAGTATTTT.